This T cell receptor (beta chain) was recorded in a study of blood T cell repertoires in COVID-19. On the study more broadly: T cells, B-cell-depleted T cells, or PBMCs provided the cDNA or gDNA that served as material.

As originally analysed: Amplifying reference gene primers gave estimates of nucleated cell counts. TCRdb keeps only in-frame clones here, not all; method: immunoSEQ multiplex PCR. The DNA gave D and trimming, while V, J and clone size come from that table. Of some 220,000 clones in the sample, roughly 80% were seen once. This CDR3 region has 13 residues. The J segment lost 4 bases and the V segment lost 5 bases, leaving 2 bases of the junction unmatched. Germline V gene sequence: CDR1 SNHLY, CDR2 FYNNEI. Allocation to cohorts depended on clinical history reported by the participants. The material sequenced was PBMCs or T cells enriched from blood (not recorded which). The sequence was collected from a middle-aged woman with acute COVID-19. The rearrangement uses TRBV2 and TRBJ1-5, with TRBD1 matching 7 bases. The CDR3 protein is CASSNRGNQPQHF. DNA for the CDR3: TGTGCCAGCAGTAACAGGGGTAATCAGCCCCAGCATTTT.